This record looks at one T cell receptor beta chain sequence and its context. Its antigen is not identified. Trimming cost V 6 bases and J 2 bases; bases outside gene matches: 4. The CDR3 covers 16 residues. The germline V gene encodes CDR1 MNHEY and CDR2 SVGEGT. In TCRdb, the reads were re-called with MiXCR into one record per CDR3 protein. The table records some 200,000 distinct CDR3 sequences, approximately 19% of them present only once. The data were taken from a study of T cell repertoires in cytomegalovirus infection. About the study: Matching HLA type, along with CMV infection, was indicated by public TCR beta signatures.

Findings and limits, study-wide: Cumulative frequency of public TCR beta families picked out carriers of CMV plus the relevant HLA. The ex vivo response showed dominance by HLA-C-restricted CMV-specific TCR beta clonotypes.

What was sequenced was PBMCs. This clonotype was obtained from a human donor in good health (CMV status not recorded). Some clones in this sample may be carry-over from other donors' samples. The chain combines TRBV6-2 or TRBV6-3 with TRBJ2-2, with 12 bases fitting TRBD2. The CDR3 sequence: CASSLGLAGNTGELFF. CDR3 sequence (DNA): TGTGCCAGCAGCCTCGGACTAGCGGGAAACACCGGGGAGCTGTTTTTT.